The sequence of this T cell receptor (beta chain) was determined in a study of blood T cell repertoires in COVID-19. Study information: Spain, Italy and the United States supplied samples that represented acute and convalescent COVID-19.

The CDR3 loop spans 15 amino acids. The germline V gene has CDR1 LGHNA and CDR2 YNFKEQ. V was cut by 0 bases and J by 2 bases, with 8 bases left in between. TCRdb keeps only in-frame clones here, not all; method: immunoSEQ multiplex PCR. The repertoire includes around 73,000 clones, 82% of them detected once, and roughly 4.5% sits in the top ten. The chain recombines TRBV4-2 with TRBJ1-5, with D perhaps TRBD1 (5 bases). The material sequenced was peripheral blood. The TCR originated in a woman aged 60-75 years with acute or convalescent COVID-19. The CDR3 sequence: CASSQERGGNQPQHF. The CDR3, as DNA: TGTGCCAGCAGCCAAGAAAGGGGTGGCAATCAGCCCCAGCATTTT.